Listed below are T cell receptor beta chains from one sample, sequenced in a study of regulatory T cells in long-lasting Graves disease. One entry per CDR3 protein results from TCRdb running MiXCR on the multiplex PCR reads. The table shows over 350,000 distinct CDR3 sequences, with 15% occurring only once. The same data also went into a second study, on T cells in Graves' hyperthyroidism and ophthalmopathy.

The sample consisted of peripheral blood mononuclear cells (PBMCs), taken at new diagnosis, from a patient treated with antithyroid drugs. The source of these receptors is a woman between 35 and 50 years old with Graves disease. Both conserved end residues are part of each CDR3. A D gene is named only where the DNA matches it firmly. Size is omitted from some rows. Given values are once, few, many or a class for expanded clones.

d_call	v_call	clone_size	j_call	cdr3_nt	cdr3_aa
NA	TRBV11-3	few	TRBJ2-5	TGTGCCAGCAGCCTGGACAGCCTTGAAGAGACCCAGTACTTC	CASSLDSLEETQYF
NA	TRBV20-1	many	TRBJ2-3	TGCAGTGCTCTAATGACTCCCACAGATACGCAGTATTTT	CSALMTPTDTQYF
TRBD2	TRBV10-2	many	TRBJ2-1	TGCGCCAGCAGTGGACTAGCGGGGCACGACCCTACAAAGAATGAGCAGTTCTTC	CASSGLAGHDPTKNEQFF
TRBD1	TRBV9	many	TRBJ1-1	TGTGCCACCGGACAGGGACCTAATACTGAAGCTTTCTTT	CATGQGPNTEAFF
NA	TRBV30	many	TRBJ1-1	TGTGCCTGGAGTGCCCCAGATCCCACTGAAGCTTTCTTT	CAWSAPDPTEAFF
NA	TRBV19	NA	TRBJ1-2	TGTGCCAGTAGAGCGTCCCTGGGGACACTCGCAAACTATGGCTACACCTTC	CASRASLGTLANYGYTF
TRBD1	TRBV11-2	NA	TRBJ1-4	TGTGCCACCACCCCGACCGGGACAGATGATGAAAAACTGTTTTTT	CATTPTGTDDEKLFF
NA	TRBV7-9	many	TRBJ2-6	TGTGCCAGCACCGCATCCGGGGTCTACTCTGGGGCCAACGTCCTGACTTTC	CASTASGVYSGANVLTF
TRBD2	TRBV18	NA	TRBJ2-1	TGTGCCAGCTCAACTAGCGGGAAATCCTACAATGAGCAGTTCTTC	CASSTSGKSYNEQFF
NA	TRBV5-6	many	TRBJ2-7	TGTGCCAGCAGCTTGGTTAGCGGAAGGTATTACGAGCAGTACTTC	CASSLVSGRYYEQYF
TRBD1	TRBV19	many	TRBJ2-2	TGTGCCAGTAGCACCAACAGGGGAGAGACCGGGGAGCTGTTTTTT	CASSTNRGETGELFF
TRBD2	TRBV13	many	TRBJ2-5	TGTGCCAGCGCCGGACTAGCGGGACCCCAAGAGACCCAGTACTTC	CASAGLAGPQETQYF
TRBD1	TRBV7-2	many	TRBJ2-7	TGTGCCAGCAGCTTAGGGGCGGACAGGACCTACGAGCAGTACTTC	CASSLGADRTYEQYF
TRBD1	TRBV25-1	NA	TRBJ2-1	TGTGCCAGCAGTGAGGGGACAGGGCAAACTTACAATGAGCAGTTCTTC	CASSEGTGQTYNEQFF
TRBD1	TRBV3-1	many	TRBJ2-5	TGTGCCAGCAGTCAGGCGACAGGGCCACAAGAGACCCAGTACTTC	CASSQATGPQETQYF
TRBD2	TRBV11-3	many	TRBJ2-2	TGTGCCAGCAGCTCTTGGCGGGAGGGCCCCGGGGAGCTGTTTTTT	CASSSWREGPGELFF
NA	TRBV7-2	many	TRBJ1-4	TGTGCCAGCAGCTTATGGGAGAATGAAAAACTGTTTTTT	CASSLWENEKLFF
NA	TRBV6-1	many	TRBJ2-7	TGTGCCAGCAGGGGGGGACAAGGCTACGAGCAGTACTTC	CASRGGQGYEQYF
NA	TRBV10-3	NA	TRBJ2-2	TGTGCCATCAGATCCAGTGCGAACACCGGGGAGCTGTTTTTT	CAIRSSANTGELFF
TRBD2	TRBV4-3	many	TRBJ2-2	TGCGCCAGCAGCCAAGTAGCGGGAGGGCCGACCGGGGAGCTGTTTTTT	CASSQVAGGPTGELFF
NA	TRBV12-3/TRBV12-4	many	TRBJ2-7	TGTGCCAGCAGTTTCGACCCTGGCGAGCAGTACTTC	CASSFDPGEQYF
NA	TRBV27	many	TRBJ2-3	TGTGCCAGCGTAGGGCAGGGAGGCAATAGGGCAGATACGCAGTATTTT	CASVGQGGNRADTQYF
NA	TRBV10-3	few	TRBJ2-3	TGTGCCATCAGCGGGAGACTAAACAGCACAGATACGCAGTATTTT	CAISGRLNSTDTQYF
TRBD2	TRBV3-1	many	TRBJ2-1	TGTGCCAGCAGCCAAATGACTAGCGGGAGGGACAATGAGCAGTTCTTC	CASSQMTSGRDNEQFF
NA	TRBV7-9	NA	TRBJ2-2	TGTGCCAGCAGCCGTACAGGGACGAACACCGGGGAGCTGTTTTTT	CASSRTGTNTGELFF
TRBD1	TRBV11-2	many	TRBJ1-6	TGTGCCAGCAGCTTGGGGACAGGAGTTTATAATTCACCCCTCCACTTT	CASSLGTGVYNSPLHF
TRBD2	TRBV4-1	NA	TRBJ2-1	TGCGCCAGCAGCCAAAGGACTAGCGGGAGTGAGCAGTTCTTC	CASSQRTSGSEQFF
NA	TRBV20-1	NA	TRBJ1-2	TGCAGTGCCCATGAAAGTAACTATGGCTACACCTTC	CSAHESNYGYTF
NA	TRBV19	NA	TRBJ1-5	TGTGCCAGTAGTATAGACATGAGGCGCAATCAGCCCCAGCATTTT	CASSIDMRRNQPQHF
TRBD2	TRBV2	NA	TRBJ2-1	TGTGCCAGCATTACCGGACTAGCGGGAGACAATGAGCAGTTCTTC	CASITGLAGDNEQFF
TRBD1	TRBV24-1	many	TRBJ2-7	TGTGCCACCAGTGCGGCAGGGGGCTACGAGCAGTACTTC	CATSAAGGYEQYF
NA	TRBV9	NA	TRBJ2-1	TGTGCCAGCAGCGCGGGGTACAATGAGCAGTTCTTC	CASSAGYNEQFF
NA	TRBV12-3/TRBV12-4	NA	TRBJ2-3	TGTGCCAGCAGTTTGCTAGCGCCTAGCACAGATACGCAGTATTTT	CASSLLAPSTDTQYF
NA	TRBV19	NA	TRBJ2-7	TGTGCCAGCGCTACGGGCGGCGGGGCCTCCTACGAGCAGTACTTC	CASATGGGASYEQYF
NA	TRBV10-2	many	TRBJ2-5	TGCGCCAGCAGTTACCGGAGAGACCAAGAGACCCAGTACTTC	CASSYRRDQETQYF
NA	TRBV10-3	NA	TRBJ2-6	TGTGCCATCAGTGATACCCTAGGGGCCTCTGGGGCCAACGTCCTGACTTTC	CAISDTLGASGANVLTF
TRBD2	TRBV12-3/TRBV12-4	NA	TRBJ2-1	TGTGCCAGCAGTCCCACCGGGACTAGCGGCAATGAGCAGTTCTTC	CASSPTGTSGNEQFF
TRBD2	TRBV12-3/TRBV12-4	many	TRBJ2-7	TGTGCCAGCAGGCGGGGGAAGGAGCTTTACGAGCAGTACTTC	CASRRGKELYEQYF
NA	TRBV5-6	NA	TRBJ1-4	TGTGCCAGCAGCTTGGGTCTGGGGGCGCAGGAAAAACTGTTTTTT	CASSLGLGAQEKLFF
NA	TRBV5-1	many	TRBJ2-1	TGCGCCAGCAGCCCCTGGCGGGACGAGTACAATGAGCAGTTCTTC	CASSPWRDEYNEQFF
NA	TRBV2	many	TRBJ2-7	TGTGCCAGCAGTCGCAGGAGAGCCTACGAGCAGTACTTC	CASSRRRAYEQYF
NA	TRBV28	many	TRBJ2-2	TGTGCCAGTACCTTCAGGGTATCCGGGGAGCTGTTTTTT	CASTFRVSGELFF
TRBD1	TRBV2	NA	TRBJ2-3	TGTGCCAGCAGTACTCGGACAGGGGGGAACGCAGATACGCAGTATTTT	CASSTRTGGNADTQYF
TRBD2	TRBV19	many	TRBJ2-2	TGTGCCAGTAGGCCCCTAAAGCCCTATAGCGGGAGGGTGGACACCGGGGAGCTGTTTTTT	CASRPLKPYSGRVDTGELFF
TRBD2	TRBV10-3	many	TRBJ2-1	TGTGCCATCAGTGAGTTTGAACTAGCGGGAGGTTACAATGAGCAGTTCTTC	CAISEFELAGGYNEQFF
NA	TRBV5-1	many	TRBJ1-2	TGCGCCAGCAGGTCCGATCGAGGTGGGAATGGCTACACCTTC	CASRSDRGGNGYTF
NA	TRBV7-9	few	TRBJ1-2	TGTGCCAGCAGCCAAACAGGCGGCTACACCTTC	CASSQTGGYTF
TRBD1	TRBV7-2	NA	TRBJ2-2	TGTGCCAGCAGCTCCAGGACAGGCCTACTAACCGGGGAGCTGTTTTTT	CASSSRTGLLTGELFF
NA	TRBV5-1	NA	TRBJ2-3	TGCGCCAGCAGTCAAGGGTTGGCATCTAGCACAGATACGCAGTATTTT	CASSQGLASSTDTQYF
TRBD2	TRBV20-1	few	TRBJ2-1	TGCAGTGCTAGAGATGGAACTAGCGGGAAGTGGCATGAGCAGTTCTTC	CSARDGTSGKWHEQFF
TRBD2	TRBV2	many	TRBJ2-3	TGTGCCAGCAGTGATATTGACCTCTTTCGGGAGGGCGCAGATACGCAGTATTTT	CASSDIDLFREGADTQYF
TRBD2	TRBV28	many	TRBJ2-3	TGTGCCAGCAGTTTTCGTCTAGCGGGGAACACAGATACGCAGTATTTT	CASSFRLAGNTDTQYF
TRBD2	TRBV28	many	TRBJ2-7	TGTGCCAGCAGTTCCGGGACTAGCGGGAGGGCCAGGTACGAGCAGTACTTC	CASSSGTSGRARYEQYF
NA	TRBV7-9	few	TRBJ1-2	TGTGCCAGCAGCGTAGCTACAGGGTATGGCTACACCTTC	CASSVATGYGYTF
TRBD2	TRBV9	few	TRBJ2-1	TGTGCCAGCAGCAGAGATGGCGGGAGGCAGGACGAGCAGTTCTTC	CASSRDGGRQDEQFF